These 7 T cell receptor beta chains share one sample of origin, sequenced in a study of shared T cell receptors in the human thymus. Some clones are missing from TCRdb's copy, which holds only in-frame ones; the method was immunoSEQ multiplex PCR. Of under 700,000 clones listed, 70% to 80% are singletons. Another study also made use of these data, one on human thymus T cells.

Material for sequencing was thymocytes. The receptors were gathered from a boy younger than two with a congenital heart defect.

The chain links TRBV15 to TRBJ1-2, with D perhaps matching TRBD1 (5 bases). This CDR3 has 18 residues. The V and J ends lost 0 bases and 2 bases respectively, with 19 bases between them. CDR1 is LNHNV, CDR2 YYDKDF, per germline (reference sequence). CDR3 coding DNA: TGTGCCACCAGCAGAGATCAGGGTAGGGAGGGTCGGAACTATGGCTACACCTTC. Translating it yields CATSRDQGREGRNYGYTF.

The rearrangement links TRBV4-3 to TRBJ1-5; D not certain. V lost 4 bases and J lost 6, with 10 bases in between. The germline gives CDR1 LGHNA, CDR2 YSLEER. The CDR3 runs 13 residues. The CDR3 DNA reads TGCGCCAGCAGCCTAAGCCCGATTCAGCCCCAGCATTTT. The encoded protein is CASSLSPIQPQHF.

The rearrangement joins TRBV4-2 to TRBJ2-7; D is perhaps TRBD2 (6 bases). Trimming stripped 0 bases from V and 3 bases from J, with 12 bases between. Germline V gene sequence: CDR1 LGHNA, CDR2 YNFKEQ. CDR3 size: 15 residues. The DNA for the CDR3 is TGTGCCAGCAGCCAAGAGGGCGGGACCCACTACGAGCAGTACTTC. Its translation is CASSQEGGTHYEQYF.

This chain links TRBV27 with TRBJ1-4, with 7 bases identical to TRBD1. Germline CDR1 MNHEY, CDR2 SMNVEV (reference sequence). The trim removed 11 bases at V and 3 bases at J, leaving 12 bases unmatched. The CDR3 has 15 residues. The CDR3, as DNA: TGTGCCTCTTTAAGGGGGCTGGGAGCTAATGAAAAACTGTTTTTT. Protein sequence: CASLRGLGANEKLFF.

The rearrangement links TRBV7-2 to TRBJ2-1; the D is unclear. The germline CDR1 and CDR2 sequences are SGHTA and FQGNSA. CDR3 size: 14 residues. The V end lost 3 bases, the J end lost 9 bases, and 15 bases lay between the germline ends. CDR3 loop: CASSLKVEPGEQFF. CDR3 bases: TGTGCCAGCAGCTTGAAAGTTGAGCCGGGTGAGCAGTTCTTC.

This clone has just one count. The CDR3 coding sequence is TGTGCCAGCAGCGTGGGCAGGGCGATCCGGAACACTGAAGCTTTCTTT. It specifies CASSVGRAIRNTEAFF. This chain connects TRBV9 to TRBJ1-1; D perhaps matches TRBD1 (5 bases). This CDR3 has 16 amino acids. CDR1 and CDR2 from the germline V gene are SGDLS and YYNGEE. V shed 2 bases and J shed 1 base, with 15 bases lying between them. Supplemented by reference TRBV9 and TRBJ1-1, the full variable domain reads DSGVTQTPKHLITATGQRVTLRCSPRSGDLSVYWYQQSLDQGLQFLIQYYNGEERAKGNILERFSAQQFPDLHSELNLSSLELGDSALYFCASSVGRAIRNTEAFFGQGTRLTVV.

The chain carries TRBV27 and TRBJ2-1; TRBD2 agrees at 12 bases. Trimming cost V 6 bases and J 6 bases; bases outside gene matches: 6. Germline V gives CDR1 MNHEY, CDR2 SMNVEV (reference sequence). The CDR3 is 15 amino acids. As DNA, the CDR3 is TGTGCCAGCAGGACGAAGGGACTAGCGGGCAATGAGCAGTTCTTC. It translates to CASRTKGLAGNEQFF.